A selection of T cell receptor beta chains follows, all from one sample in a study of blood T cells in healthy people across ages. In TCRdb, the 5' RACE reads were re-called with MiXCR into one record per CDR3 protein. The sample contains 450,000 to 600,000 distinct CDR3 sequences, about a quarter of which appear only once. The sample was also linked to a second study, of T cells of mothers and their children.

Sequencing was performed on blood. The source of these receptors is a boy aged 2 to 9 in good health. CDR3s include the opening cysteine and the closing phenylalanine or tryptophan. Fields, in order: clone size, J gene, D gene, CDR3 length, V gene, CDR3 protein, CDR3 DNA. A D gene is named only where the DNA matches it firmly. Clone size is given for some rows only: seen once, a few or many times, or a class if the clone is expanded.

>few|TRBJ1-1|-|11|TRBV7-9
CASEALTEAFF
TGTGCCAGCGAAGCCCTCACTGAAGCTTTCTTT
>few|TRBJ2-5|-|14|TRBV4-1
CASSQVSVGGEQYF
TGCGCCAGCAGCCAAGTTTCGGTAGGAGGAGAGCAGTACTTC
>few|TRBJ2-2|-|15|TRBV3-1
CASSHFPRNTGELFF
TGTGCCAGCAGCCATTTCCCCAGGAACACCGGGGAGCTGTTTTTT
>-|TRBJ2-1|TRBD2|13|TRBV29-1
CSARGLAVNVQFF
TGCAGCGCGAGGGGACTAGCGGTCAATGTGCAGTTCTTC
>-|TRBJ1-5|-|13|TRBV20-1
CSADRGSNQPQHF
TGCAGTGCTGATAGGGGGAGCAATCAGCCCCAGCATTTT
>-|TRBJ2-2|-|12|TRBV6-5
CASETGTGELFF
TGTGCCAGTGAGACCGGGACCGGGGAGCTGTTTTTT
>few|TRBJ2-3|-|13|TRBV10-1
CASSDLATDTQYF
TGCGCCAGCAGTGATTTGGCTACAGATACGCAGTATTTT
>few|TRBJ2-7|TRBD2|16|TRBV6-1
CASSEGLARNLYEQYF
TGTGCCAGCAGTGAGGGACTAGCGAGAAATCTTTACGAGCAGTACTTC
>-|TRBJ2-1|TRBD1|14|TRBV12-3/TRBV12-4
CASSRDREYSEQFF
TGTGCCAGCAGCCGGGACAGGGAGTATAGTGAGCAGTTCTTC
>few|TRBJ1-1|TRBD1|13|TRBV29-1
CSVTRQGSTEAFF
TGCAGCGTTACCCGACAGGGAAGTACTGAAGCTTTCTTT
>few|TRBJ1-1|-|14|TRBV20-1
CSARTGPKNTEAFF
TGCAGTGCTAGAACGGGGCCAAAGAACACTGAAGCTTTCTTT
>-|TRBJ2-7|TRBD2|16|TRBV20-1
CSARGGAGGVLYEQYF
TGCAGTGCTAGAGGTGGGGCTGGGGGGGTGTTGTACGAGCAGTACTTC
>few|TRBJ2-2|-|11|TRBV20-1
CSARTQGLLFF
TGCAGTGCTAGAACTCAGGGTCTGCTGTTTTTT
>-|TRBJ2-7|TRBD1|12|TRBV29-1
CSVLGQGNEQYF
TGCAGCGTCCTGGGACAGGGGAATGAGCAGTACTTC
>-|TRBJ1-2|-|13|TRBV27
CASSWAPRGGYTF
TGTGCCAGCAGTTGGGCCCCCAGGGGTGGCTACACCTTC